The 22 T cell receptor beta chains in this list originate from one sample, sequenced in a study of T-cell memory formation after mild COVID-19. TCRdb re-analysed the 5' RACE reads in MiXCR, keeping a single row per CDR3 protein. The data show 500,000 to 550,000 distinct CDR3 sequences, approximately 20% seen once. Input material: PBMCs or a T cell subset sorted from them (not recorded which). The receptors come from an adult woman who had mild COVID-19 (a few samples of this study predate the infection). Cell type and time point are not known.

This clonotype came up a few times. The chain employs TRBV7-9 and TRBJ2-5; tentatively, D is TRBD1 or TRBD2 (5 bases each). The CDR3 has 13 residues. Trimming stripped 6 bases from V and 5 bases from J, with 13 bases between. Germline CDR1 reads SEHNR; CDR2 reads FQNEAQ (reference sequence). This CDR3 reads CASRLRGAETQYF. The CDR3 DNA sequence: TGTGCCAGCAGGCTGAGGGGTGCGGAGACCCAGTACTTC.

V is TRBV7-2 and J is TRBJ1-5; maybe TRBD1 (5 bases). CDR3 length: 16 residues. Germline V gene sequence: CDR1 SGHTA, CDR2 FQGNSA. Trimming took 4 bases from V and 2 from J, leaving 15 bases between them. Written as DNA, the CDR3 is TGTGCCAGCAGCTCTCCTCAGGTGGGGCGCAATCAGCCCCAGCATTTT. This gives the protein CASSSPQVGRNQPQHF. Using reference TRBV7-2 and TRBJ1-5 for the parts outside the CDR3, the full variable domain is GAGVSQSPSNKVTEKGKDVELRCDPISGHTALYWYRQSLGQGLEFLIYFQGNSAPDKSGLPSDRFSAERTGGSVSTLTIQRTQQEDSAVYLCASSSPQVGRNQPQHFGDGTRLSIL.

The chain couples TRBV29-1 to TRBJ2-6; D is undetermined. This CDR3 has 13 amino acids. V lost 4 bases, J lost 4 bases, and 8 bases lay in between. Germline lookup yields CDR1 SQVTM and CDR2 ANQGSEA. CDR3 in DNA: TGCAGCGTTGGCGCCTCCGGGGCCAACGTCCTGACTTTC. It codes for CSVGASGANVLTF. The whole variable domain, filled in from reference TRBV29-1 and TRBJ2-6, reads SAVISQKPSRDICQRGTSLTIQCQVDSQVTMMFWYRQQPGQSLTLIATANQGSEATYESGFVIDKFPISRPNLTFSTLTVSNMSPEDSSIYLCSVGASGANVLTFGAGSRLTVL.

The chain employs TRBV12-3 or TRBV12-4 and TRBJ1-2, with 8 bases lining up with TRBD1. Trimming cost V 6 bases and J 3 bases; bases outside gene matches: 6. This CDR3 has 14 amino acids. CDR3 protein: CASRTGEEDYGYTF. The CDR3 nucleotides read TGTGCCAGCAGGACAGGGGAAGAGGACTATGGCTACACCTTC.

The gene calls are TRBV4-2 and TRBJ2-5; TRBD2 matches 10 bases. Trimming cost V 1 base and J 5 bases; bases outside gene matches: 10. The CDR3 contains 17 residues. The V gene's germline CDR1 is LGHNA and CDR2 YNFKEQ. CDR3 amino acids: CASSQGDIAGGGETQYF. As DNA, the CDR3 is TGTGCCAGCAGCCAAGGCGATATAGCGGGGGGAGGGGAGACCCAGTACTTC.

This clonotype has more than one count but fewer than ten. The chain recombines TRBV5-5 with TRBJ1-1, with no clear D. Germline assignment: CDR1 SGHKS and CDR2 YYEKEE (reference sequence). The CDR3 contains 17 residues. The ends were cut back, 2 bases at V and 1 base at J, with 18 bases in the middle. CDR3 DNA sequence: TGTGCCAGCAGCTTCCTTGGCTTGAGGCCGCAGAACACTGAAGCTTTCTTT. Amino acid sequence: CASSFLGLRPQNTEAFF.

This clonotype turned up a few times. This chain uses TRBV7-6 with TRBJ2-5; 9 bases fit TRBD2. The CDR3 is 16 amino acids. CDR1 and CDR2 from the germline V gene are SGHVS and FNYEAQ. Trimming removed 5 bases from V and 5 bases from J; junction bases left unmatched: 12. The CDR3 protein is CASSPLPGLAGETQYF. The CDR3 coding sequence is TGTGCCAGCAGCCCACTCCCGGGACTAGCAGGCGAGACCCAGTACTTC.

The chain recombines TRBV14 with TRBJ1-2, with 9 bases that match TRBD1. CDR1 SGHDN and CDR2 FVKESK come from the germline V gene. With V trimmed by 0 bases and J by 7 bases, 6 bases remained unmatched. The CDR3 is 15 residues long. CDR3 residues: CASSQDLGTGSGYTF. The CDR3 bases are TGTGCCAGCAGCCAAGATCTTGGGACAGGGTCTGGCTACACCTTC. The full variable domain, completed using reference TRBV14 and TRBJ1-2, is EAGVTQFPSHSVIEKGQTVTLRCDPISGHDNLYWYRRVMGKEIKFLLHFVKESKQDESGMPNNRFLAERTGGTYSTLKVQPAELEDSGVYFCASSQDLGTGSGYTFGSGTRLTVV.

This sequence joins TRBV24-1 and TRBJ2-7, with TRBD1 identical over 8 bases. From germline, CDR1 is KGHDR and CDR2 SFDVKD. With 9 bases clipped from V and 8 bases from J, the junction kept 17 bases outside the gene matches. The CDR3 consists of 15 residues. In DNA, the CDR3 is TGTGCCACCGGGCACTACAGGGGGTCTACTTTGAAGCAGTACTTC. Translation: CATGHYRGSTLKQYF.

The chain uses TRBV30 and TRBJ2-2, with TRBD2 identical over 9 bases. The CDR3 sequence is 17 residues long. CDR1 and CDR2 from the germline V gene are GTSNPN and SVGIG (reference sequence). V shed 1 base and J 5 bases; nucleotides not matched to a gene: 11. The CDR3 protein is CAWSAFFRGRETGELFF. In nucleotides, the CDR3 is TGTGCCTGGAGTGCCTTTTTTCGCGGGAGGGAAACCGGGGAGCTGTTTTTT.

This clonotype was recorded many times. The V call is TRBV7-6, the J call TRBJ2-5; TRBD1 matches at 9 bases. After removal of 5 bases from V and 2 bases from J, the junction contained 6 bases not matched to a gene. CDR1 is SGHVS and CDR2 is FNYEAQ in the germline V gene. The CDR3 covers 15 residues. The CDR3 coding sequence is TGTGCCAGCAGCCCGATGACAGGGGGACAAGAGACCCAGTACTTC. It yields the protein CASSPMTGGQETQYF.

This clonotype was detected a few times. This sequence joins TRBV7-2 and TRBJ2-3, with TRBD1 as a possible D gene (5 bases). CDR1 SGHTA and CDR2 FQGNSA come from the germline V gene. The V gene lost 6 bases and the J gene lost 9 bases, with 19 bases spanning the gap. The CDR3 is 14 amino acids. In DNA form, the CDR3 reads TGTGCCAGCAGGCCAACCTCCGCAAAGGGGACGCAGTATTTT. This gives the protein CASRPTSAKGTQYF.

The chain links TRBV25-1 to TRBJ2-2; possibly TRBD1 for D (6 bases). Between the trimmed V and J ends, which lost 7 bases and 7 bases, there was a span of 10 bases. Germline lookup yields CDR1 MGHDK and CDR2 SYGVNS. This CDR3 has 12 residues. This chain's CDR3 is CASTQGFGELFF. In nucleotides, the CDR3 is TGTGCCAGCACCCAGGGGTTCGGGGAGCTGTTTTTT.

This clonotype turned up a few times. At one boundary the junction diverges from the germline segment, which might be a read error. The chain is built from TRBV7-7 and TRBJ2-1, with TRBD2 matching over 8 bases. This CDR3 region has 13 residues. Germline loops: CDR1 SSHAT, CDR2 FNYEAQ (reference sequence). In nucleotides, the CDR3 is TGTGCTAGCAGCTCGCGGGAGGACAATGAGCAGTTCTTC. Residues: CASSSREDNEQFF.

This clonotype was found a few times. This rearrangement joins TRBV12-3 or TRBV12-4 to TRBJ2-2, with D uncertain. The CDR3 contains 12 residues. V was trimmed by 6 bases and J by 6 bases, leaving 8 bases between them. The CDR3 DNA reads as TGTGCCAGCAGCTCCACCTCCGGGGAGCTGTTTTTT. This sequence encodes CASSSTSGELFF.

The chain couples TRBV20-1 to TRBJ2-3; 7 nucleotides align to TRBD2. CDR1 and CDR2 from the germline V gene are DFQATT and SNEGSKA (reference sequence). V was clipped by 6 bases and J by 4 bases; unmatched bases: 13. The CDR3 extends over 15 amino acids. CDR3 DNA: TGCAGTGCGCGAGCGGGGCAGGGAAGGGCAGATACGCAGTATTTT. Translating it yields CSARAGQGRADTQYF.

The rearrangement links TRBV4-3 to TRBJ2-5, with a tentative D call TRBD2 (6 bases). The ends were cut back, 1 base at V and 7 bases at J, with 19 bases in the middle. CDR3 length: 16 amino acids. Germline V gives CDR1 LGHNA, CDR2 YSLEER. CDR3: CASSQGSVGGASTQYF. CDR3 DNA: TGCGCCAGCAGCCAAGGGAGCGTGGGGGGAGCTTCGACCCAGTACTTC.

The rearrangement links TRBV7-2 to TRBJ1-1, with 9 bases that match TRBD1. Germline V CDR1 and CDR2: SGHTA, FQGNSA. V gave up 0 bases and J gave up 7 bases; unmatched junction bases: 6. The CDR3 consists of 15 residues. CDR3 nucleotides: TGTGCCAGCAGCTTAGCCGGGACAGGGCTAGGTGAAGCTTTCTTT. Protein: CASSLAGTGLGEAFF.

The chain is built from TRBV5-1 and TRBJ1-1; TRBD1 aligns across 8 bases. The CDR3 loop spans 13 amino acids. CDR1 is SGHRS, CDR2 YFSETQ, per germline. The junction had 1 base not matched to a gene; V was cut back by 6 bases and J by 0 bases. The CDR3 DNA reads TGCGCCAGCACAGGGGGCCTGAACACTGAAGCTTTCTTT. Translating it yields CASTGGLNTEAFF.

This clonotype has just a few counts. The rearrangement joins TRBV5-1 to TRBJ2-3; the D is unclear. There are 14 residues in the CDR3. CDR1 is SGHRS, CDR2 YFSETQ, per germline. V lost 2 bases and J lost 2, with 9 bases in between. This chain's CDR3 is CASSFNSLTDTQYF. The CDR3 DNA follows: TGCGCCAGCAGCTTTAATAGCCTCACAGATACGCAGTATTTT.

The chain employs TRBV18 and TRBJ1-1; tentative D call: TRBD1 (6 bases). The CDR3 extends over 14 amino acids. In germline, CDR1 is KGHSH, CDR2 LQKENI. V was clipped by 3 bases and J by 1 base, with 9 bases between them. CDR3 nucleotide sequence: TGTGCCAGCTCACCCCAGGACAGGAACACTGAAGCTTTCTTT. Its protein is CASSPQDRNTEAFF.

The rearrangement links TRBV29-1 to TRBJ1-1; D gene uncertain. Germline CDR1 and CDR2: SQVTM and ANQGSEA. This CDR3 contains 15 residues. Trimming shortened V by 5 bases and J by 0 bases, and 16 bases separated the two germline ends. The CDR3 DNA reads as TGCAGCGTTACCGACGGGATTGTGATGAACACTGAAGCTTTCTTT. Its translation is CSVTDGIVMNTEAFF.